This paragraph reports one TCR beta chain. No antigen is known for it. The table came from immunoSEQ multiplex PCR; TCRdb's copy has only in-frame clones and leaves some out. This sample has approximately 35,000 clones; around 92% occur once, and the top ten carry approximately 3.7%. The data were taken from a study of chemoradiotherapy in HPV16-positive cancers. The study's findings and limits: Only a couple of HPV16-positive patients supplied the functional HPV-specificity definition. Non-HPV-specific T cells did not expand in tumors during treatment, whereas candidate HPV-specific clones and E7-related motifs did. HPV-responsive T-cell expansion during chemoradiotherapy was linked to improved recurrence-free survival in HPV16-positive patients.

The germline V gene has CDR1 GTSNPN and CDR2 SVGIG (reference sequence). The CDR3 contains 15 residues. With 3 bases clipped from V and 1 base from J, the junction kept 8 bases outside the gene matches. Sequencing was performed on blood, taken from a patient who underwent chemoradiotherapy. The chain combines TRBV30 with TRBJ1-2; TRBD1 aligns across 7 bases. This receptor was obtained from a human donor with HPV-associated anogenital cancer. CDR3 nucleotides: TGTGCCTGGAGACGGGACAGATCTCTTAACTATGGCTACACCTTC. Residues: CAWRRDRSLNYGYTF.